The clone carrying this T cell receptor beta chain was observed a handful of times. Its specificity is not known. Germline CDR1 and CDR2: SNHLY and FYNNEI. The CDR3 consists of 14 residues. Trimming removed 7 bases from V and 0 bases from J, with 13 bases in between. This record comes from a study of T cell repertoires in cytomegalovirus infection. Study-level background: In public TCR beta signatures, there were indications of both CMV infection and matching HLA type.

Notes on the study in general: Clonotype analysis showed dominance of the ex vivo response by HLA-C-restricted CMV-specific TCR beta clonotypes. Adding up the frequency of public TCR beta families identified people who carried CMV plus the relevant HLA.

TCRdb re-called the reads through MiXCR, storing one row per CDR3 protein. The table lists around 450,000 distinct CDR3 sequences, approximately 30% of them singletons. The sequencing input was PBMCs. The clonotype was recovered from a human donor in good health (CMV status not recorded). Some clones in this sample may be carry-over from other donors' samples. The chain couples TRBV2 to TRBJ2-7, with D possibly being TRBD1 (6 bases). CDR3 in amino acids: CASIWTESSYEQYF. The CDR3 region has the DNA TGTGCCAGCATTTGGACAGAGAGCTCCTACGAGCAGTACTTC.